A selection of T cell receptor beta chains follows, all from one sample in a study of technical replicates of blood from a few donors. The data were produced by immunoSEQ multiplex PCR, yet TCRdb's version contains in-frame clones alone and is incomplete. The sample holds some 81,000 clones, roughly 90% seen once. The sequenced material came from T cells isolated from PBMCs. These receptors were collected from a human donor in good health. Both conserved end residues are part of each CDR3. Each record gives: clone size, V gene, J gene, D gene, CDR3 DNA, CDR3 protein. D genes are given only for firm matches. Clone size is given for some rows only: seen once, a few or many times, or a class if the clone is expanded.

>-|TRBV19|TRBJ2-7|-
TGTGCCAGTAGGGACACCCTCTCCTCCGAGCAGTACTTC
CASRDTLSSEQYF
>-|TRBV11-1|TRBJ1-5|-
TGTGCCAGCAGCTTGGCCCCTGGTAAGCCCCAGCATTTT
CASSLAPGKPQHF
>once|TRBV5-6|TRBJ2-5|TRBD2
TGTGCCAGCAGCTTGCTAGCGGAGGAGACCCAGTACTTC
CASSLLAEETQYF
>-|TRBV7-9|TRBJ2-7|TRBD2
TGTGCCAGCAGCTCTGCTTCCCTTGGGACTAGCAACTCCTACGAGCAGTACTTC
CASSSASLGTSNSYEQYF
>-|TRBV7-9|TRBJ2-3|-
TGTGCCAGCAGCTTAAGTGCGCTAGCCACAGATACGCAGTATTTT
CASSLSALATDTQYF
>-|TRBV27|TRBJ2-2|TRBD2
TGTGCCAGCAGTCTCTTAGCGGGAGGGGCCGGGGAGCTGTTTTTT
CASSLLAGGAGELFF
>-|TRBV11-3|TRBJ2-3|TRBD2
TGTGCCAGCGCTGCGGGGGGCTGGAGTAGCACAGATACGCAGTATTTT
CASAAGGWSSTDTQYF
>once|TRBV6-4|TRBJ1-1|TRBD1
TGTGCCAGCAGGGGGACAGCCCCGAACACTGAAGCTTTCTTT
CASRGTAPNTEAFF
>-|TRBV5-8|TRBJ1-4|-
TGTGCCAGCAGCTTGGGGGCGTGGGATGAAAAACTGTTTTTT
CASSLGAWDEKLFF
>-|TRBV15|TRBJ2-7|-
TGTGCCACCAGCGGGGAGACCTACGAGCAGTACTTC
CATSGETYEQYF
>-|TRBV28|TRBJ2-1|-
TGTGCCAGCAGTTTACGGAGTGGTGAAGCCCTATACAATGAGCAGTTCTTC
CASSLRSGEALYNEQFF
>-|TRBV6-5|TRBJ2-2|TRBD2
TGTGCCAGCCGGGGCGGCGGGGGGGCCGCCGGGGAGCTGTTTTTT
CASRGGGGAAGELFF
>-|TRBV9|TRBJ2-7|-
TGTGCCAGCAGCAGCCGACCGGACAGCTCCTACGAGCAGTACTTC
CASSSRPDSSYEQYF
>once|TRBV27|TRBJ1-2|-
TGTGCCAGCAGTCCTCCATCAGGGAACTATGGCTACACCTTC
CASSPPSGNYGYTF
>-|TRBV29-1|TRBJ1-2|-
TGCAGCGCCCGGACAGAACGATCTAACTATGGCTACACCTTC
CSARTERSNYGYTF
>-|TRBV6-5|TRBJ2-1|-
TGTGCCAGCAGTTACGATACCAGAGGTCTTCGGCAGTTCTTC
CASSYDTRGLRQFF
>-|TRBV7-9|TRBJ2-5|-
TGTGCCAGCAGTTATTTCTCGCAAGAGACCCAGTACTTC
CASSYFSQETQYF
>-|TRBV7-9|TRBJ2-4|TRBD2
TGTGCCAGCAGCTTAGCGTTAGCGGGAGGTGACATTCAGTACTTC
CASSLALAGGDIQYF
>-|TRBV7-9|TRBJ2-1|TRBD1
TGTGCCAGCAGCTCCGGACAGGGACCCTGGAATGAGCAGTTCTTC
CASSSGQGPWNEQFF
>-|TRBV10-2|TRBJ1-4|-
TGCGCCAGCAGCCCGATGGGGGGACTTAATGAAAAACTGTTTTTT
CASSPMGGLNEKLFF
>-|TRBV4-1|TRBJ2-7|-
TGCGCCAGCAGCCGCGCTTACAGGGTGGGATCCTCCTACGAGCAGTACTTC
CASSRAYRVGSSYEQYF
>-|TRBV7-2|TRBJ2-2|-
TGTGCCAGCAGCTTCGGGGTCACCGGGGAGCTGTTTTTT
CASSFGVTGELFF
>once|TRBV11-3|TRBJ2-2|-
TGTGCCAGCAGAAGCCCCGGGTCTAACACCGGGGAGCTGTTTTTT
CASRSPGSNTGELFF
>-|TRBV6-5|TRBJ2-5|-
TGTGCCAGCAACCTCTACCCCGGAGAGACCCAGTACTTC
CASNLYPGETQYF
>-|TRBV28|TRBJ1-5|-
TGTGCCAGCAGTTTGTGGGGGGGGAATCAGCCCCAGCATTTT
CASSLWGGNQPQHF
>-|TRBV5-6|TRBJ1-4|-
TGTGCCAGCAGCTTATGGACAGTGCTTCAGGAAAAACTGTTTTTT
CASSLWTVLQEKLFF
>once|TRBV5-6|TRBJ2-3|-
TGTGCCAGCAGCTTGGTCGGAGGTTACACAGATACGCAGTATTTT
CASSLVGGYTDTQYF
>-|TRBV30|TRBJ2-5|-
TGTGCCTGGAGTCTAGGTGACCAAGAGACCCAGTACTTC
CAWSLGDQETQYF
>-|TRBV5-6|TRBJ2-1|-
TGTGCCAGCAGCCTCCGGGCCTACAATGAGCAGTTCTTC
CASSLRAYNEQFF
>-|TRBV28|TRBJ1-5|TRBD1
TGTGCCATCCTATCAGGGGGGCTATATAGCAATCAGCCCCAGCATTTT
CAILSGGLYSNQPQHF
>-|TRBV5-4|TRBJ1-2|-
TGTGCCAGCAGCTTGGATAGAAGCTACACCTTC
CASSLDRSYTF
>-|TRBV9|TRBJ2-2|-
TGTGCCAGCAGCCCTATCACAGCTAACACCGGGGAGCTGTTTTTT
CASSPITANTGELFF
>-|TRBV4-2|TRBJ2-7|TRBD2
TGTGCCAGCAGCCAATCTATCCCTAGCGGGCTCACCTACGAGCAGTACTTC
CASSQSIPSGLTYEQYF
>-|TRBV28|TRBJ1-2|TRBD1
TGTGCCAGCAGTTCTACAGGGGGTGACTATGGCTACACCTTC
CASSSTGGDYGYTF
>few|TRBV7-9|TRBJ1-3|TRBD1
TGTGCCAGCAGCGGGACCCGGGACAGGGGGCCTGGAAACACCATATATTTT
CASSGTRDRGPGNTIYF
>-|TRBV11-2|TRBJ1-5|-
TGTGCCAGCAGCTTAGATAGAAACAATCAGCCCCAGCATTTT
CASSLDRNNQPQHF
>-|TRBV5-6|TRBJ1-2|-
TGTGCCAGCAGCTTGACTGCCAGGGTCTATGGCTACACCTTC
CASSLTARVYGYTF
>few|TRBV6-5|TRBJ1-1|-
TGTGCCAGCAGTTACTCCGCGGATAGCGAAGCTTTCTTT
CASSYSADSEAFF
>-|TRBV2|TRBJ1-5|TRBD1
TGTGCCAGCAGGGGGGACAGGGGGAGCAATCAGCCCCAGCATTTT
CASRGDRGSNQPQHF
>-|TRBV5-1|TRBJ1-1|-
TGCGCCAGCTACGAAGGGGGATCTGAGACTGAAGCTTTCTTT
CASYEGGSETEAFF
>-|TRBV6-5|TRBJ2-4|-
TGTGCCAGCAGTTACTCCGGCGGGGTAGCCAAAAACATTCAGTACTTC
CASSYSGGVAKNIQYF
>-|TRBV4-2|TRBJ2-3|-
TGTGCCAGCAGCCAAGTTGTCGGCGGATTCACAGATACGCAGTATTTT
CASSQVVGGFTDTQYF
>-|TRBV20-1|TRBJ2-7|-
TGCAGTGCTAGAACTGCGAACGAGCAGTACTTC
CSARTANEQYF
>-|TRBV2|TRBJ2-2|TRBD1
TGTGCCAGCAGTGTCATTACCGGGACAGGCCTCTCCGGGGAGCTGTTTTTT
CASSVITGTGLSGELFF
>-|TRBV4-1|TRBJ2-1|TRBD1
TGCGCCAGCAGCCAAACGGGACAGGGCAACTACAATGAGCAGTTCTTC
CASSQTGQGNYNEQFF
>-|TRBV10-3|TRBJ1-5|-
TGTGCCATCAGTGAGCTTAGCAATCAGCCCCAGCATTTT
CAISELSNQPQHF
>-|TRBV28|TRBJ1-5|-
TGTGCCAGCAGTCCGGTAAGCTCGGGTCAGCCCCAGCATTTT
CASSPVSSGQPQHF
>once|TRBV6-1|TRBJ2-7|-
TGTGCCAGCAGTGGTCCGGCGGGCCCCGGCCCTGAGCAGTACTTC
CASSGPAGPGPEQYF
>-|TRBV13|TRBJ2-1|-
TGTGCCAGCAGTCAGCGACTAGACAACGATGAGCAGTTCTTC
CASSQRLDNDEQFF
>-|TRBV18|TRBJ2-7|-
TGTGCCAGCTCACCAACGAGCGGGGAGCAGTACTTC
CASSPTSGEQYF
>-|TRBV9|TRBJ2-7|TRBD1
TGTGCCAGCAGCGCCGGGACAGGGGGCGCGTACGAGCAGTACTTC
CASSAGTGGAYEQYF
>-|TRBV12-5|TRBJ2-1|-
TGTGCTAGTGGGGCTAGCCGGCACAATGAGCAGTTCTTC
CASGASRHNEQFF
>-|TRBV11-2|TRBJ1-2|TRBD1
TGTGCCAGCAGCCTTTCTGGGACAGGGATCTCTGGCTACACCTTC
CASSLSGTGISGYTF
>-|TRBV28|TRBJ2-5|TRBD1
TGTGCCAGCAGTTTAAGGGGGTTTCGGGGACAGGGCGCGAAGACCCAGTACTTC
CASSLRGFRGQGAKTQYF
>-|TRBV7-2|TRBJ2-3|TRBD2
TGTGCCAGCAGCTTAAGCGGGAGGTCAGATACGCAGTATTTT
CASSLSGRSDTQYF
>-|TRBV7-9|TRBJ2-3|-
TGTGCCAGCAGCTTAGCTAGACAGCTGAGCACAGATACGCAGTATTTT
CASSLARQLSTDTQYF
>-|TRBV2|TRBJ1-1|TRBD1
TGTGCCAGCAGCGACAGGGAATCAGGGACTACTGAAGCTTTCTTT
CASSDRESGTTEAFF
>-|TRBV7-9|TRBJ1-5|-
TGTGCCAGCAGCTCATACAGGGAAGGGCAGCCCCAGCATTTT
CASSSYREGQPQHF
>-|TRBV7-9|TRBJ2-6|TRBD1
TGTGCCAGCAGGTCGGGACAGGCTATTTCTGGGGCCAACGTCCTGACTTTC
CASRSGQAISGANVLTF